The 16 T cell receptor beta chains below all came from one sample that was sequenced in a study of radiotherapy plus CTLA-4 blockade in lung cancer. TCRdb's copy holds only in-frame clones and misses some; the assay was immunoSEQ multiplex PCR. The table shows about 87,000 clones, with about 87% occurring only once. This material consisted of peripheral blood, taken from a patient treated with radiotherapy plus ipilimumab. The receptors here all came from a human donor with non-small cell lung cancer that progressed on radiotherapy plus ipilimumab.

The chain joins TRBV6-5 to TRBJ1-2; 7 bases map to TRBD1. Trimming removed 9 bases from V and 0 bases from J; junction bases left unmatched: 7. CDR1 and CDR2 from the germline V gene are MNHEY and SVGAGI. The CDR3 is 14 residues long. CDR3: CASRGTASNYGYTF. In DNA form, the CDR3 reads TGTGCCAGTCGGGGGACAGCTTCTAACTATGGCTACACCTTC.

This clone was counted a single time. The chain links TRBV7-2 to TRBJ2-7, with D maybe TRBD2 (6 bases). Germline V gives CDR1 SGHTA, CDR2 FQGNSA. The CDR3 totals 15 residues. Trimming removed 0 bases from V and 8 bases from J, with 17 bases in between. CDR3 loop: CASSLAAHGTLQQYF. CDR3 DNA: TGTGCCAGCAGCTTAGCGGCACATGGGACTTTGCAGCAGTACTTC.

This clone was found once. The chain employs TRBV9 and TRBJ2-1; D may be TRBD1 or TRBD2 (5 bases each). Per germline, CDR1 SGDLS and CDR2 YYNGEE. There are 14 residues in the CDR3. The V gene lost 2 bases and the J gene lost 6 bases, with 12 bases spanning the gap. The CDR3 sequence: CASSVGGTGNEQFF. The CDR3 DNA reads TGTGCCAGCAGCGTCGGTGGGACCGGCAATGAGCAGTTCTTC.

The chain has TRBV4-3 and TRBJ2-3; TRBD2 agrees at 7 bases. Germline trimming cut 3 bases from V and 4 bases from J; bases unmatched to any gene: 7. Germline lookup yields CDR1 LGHNA and CDR2 YSLEER. CDR3 length: 15 residues. CDR3 loop: CASSQGRGRPDTQYF. The CDR3 bases are TGCGCCAGCAGCCAGGGGCGCGGGAGACCAGATACGCAGTATTTT.

This chain joins TRBV7-2 and TRBJ2-3; D is perhaps TRBD2 (5 bases). V was pared by 5 bases and J by 0 bases, with 12 bases between. Germline CDR1 and CDR2: SGHTA and FQGNSA. The CDR3 is 15 amino acids. The CDR3 sequence is CASSPSGTSTDTQYF. CDR3 nucleotides: TGTGCCAGCAGCCCCTCGGGAACTAGCACAGATACGCAGTATTTT.

The rearrangement links TRBV18 to TRBJ1-6; D not certain. V lost 6 bases and J 0 bases, leaving 12 bases between the germline ends. The CDR3 is made up of 16 amino acids. CDR1 KGHSH and CDR2 LQKENI come from the germline V gene. Here the CDR3 DNA reads TGTGCCAGCTCTCCTCACCCAAGCTCCTATAATTCACCCCTCCACTTT. It is translated as CASSPHPSSYNSPLHF.

V is TRBV9 and J is TRBJ1-4; TRBD1 matches at 9 bases. The germline V gene encodes CDR1 SGDLS and CDR2 YYNGEE. Germline trimming cut 3 bases from V and 4 bases from J; bases unmatched to any gene: 7. The CDR3 length is 16 residues. The CDR3 spells CASSATGGAGNEKLFF. CDR3 nucleotides: TGTGCCAGCAGCGCTACAGGGGGCGCGGGTAATGAAAAACTGTTTTTT.

The rearrangement joins TRBV4-3 to TRBJ1-2, with TRBD1 as a possible D gene (5 bases). With 3 bases removed from V and 4 bases from J, the gap between germline ends came to 12 bases. The germline gives CDR1 LGHNA, CDR2 YSLEER. The CDR3 totals 14 residues. Here the CDR3 DNA reads TGCGCCAGCAGCCAGCCCGACAGCGTCTATGGCTACACCTTC. Translation: CASSQPDSVYGYTF.

V and J are TRBV7-9 and TRBJ2-5; D may be TRBD1 (5 bases). V was shortened by 5 bases and J by 5 bases, with 15 bases between the two germline ends. The CDR3 loop spans 14 amino acids. Germline CDR1 SEHNR, CDR2 FQNEAQ (reference sequence). The CDR3 loop is CASSPQAGMETQYF. The CDR3 DNA reads as TGTGCCAGCAGCCCCCAAGCAGGGATGGAGACCCAGTACTTC.

The chain recombines TRBV2 with TRBJ2-7; the match to TRBD1 covers 7 bases. The CDR3 sequence is 14 residues long. V shed 4 bases and J 2 bases; nucleotides not matched to a gene: 5. Germline V gene data show CDR1 as SNHLY and CDR2 as FYNNEI. The CDR3 DNA reads as TGTGCCAGCAGTGGACAGGGATCTCCCTACGAGCAGTACTTC. Its translation: CASSGQGSPYEQYF.

The chain uses TRBV6-5 and TRBJ1-2; D unresolved. CDR1 MNHEY and CDR2 SVGAGI come from the germline V gene. There are 14 residues in the CDR3. Trimming left V 2 bases short and J 2 bases short, with 9 bases between. The CDR3 bases are TGTGCCAGCAGTTACGGACTTTCAAACTATGGCTACACCTTC. It is translated as CASSYGLSNYGYTF.

This chain connects TRBV11-2 to TRBJ2-1, with D perhaps TRBD1 (5 bases). This CDR3 region has 19 residues. Trimming shortened V by 0 bases and J by 6 bases, and 24 bases separated the two germline ends. Germline V gene lookup returns CDR1 SGHAT and CDR2 FQNNGV. CDR3 region: CASSLDRPTRREGSNEQFF. The DNA of the CDR3 is TGTGCCAGCAGCTTAGATCGCCCCACACGCAGGGAAGGTAGCAATGAGCAGTTCTTC.

This clone was seen a single time. This CDR3 reads CASTSSGTGEQYF. In nucleotides, the CDR3 is TGTGCCAGCACCTCGTCAGGGACGGGCGAGCAGTACTTC. The chain carries TRBV6-5 and TRBJ2-7; D possibly uses TRBD1 or TRBD2 (5 bases each). V was pared by 7 bases and J by 6 bases, with 16 bases between. The germline V gene encodes CDR1 MNHEY and CDR2 SVGAGI. The CDR3 is 13 residues long.

This chain joins TRBV2 and TRBJ2-1; no definite D call. CDR1 is SNHLY, CDR2 FYNNEI, per germline. V lost 8 bases and J 6 bases, leaving 8 bases between the germline ends. This CDR3 has 11 amino acids. CDR3 residues: CASGWVNEQFF. The DNA for the CDR3 is TGTGCCAGCGGATGGGTCAATGAGCAGTTCTTC.

The chain links TRBV5-1 to TRBJ2-4; TRBD1 aligns across 9 bases. This CDR3 has 15 residues. Germline V gene data show CDR1 as SGHRS and CDR2 as YFSETQ. V shed 4 bases, J shed 4 bases, and the junction held 6 bases outside the gene matches. The CDR3 bases are TGCGCCAGCAGCACAGGGGGCAACTTAAAAAACATTCAGTACTTC. It is translated as CASSTGGNLKNIQYF. Using reference TRBV5-1 and TRBJ2-4 for the parts outside the CDR3, the full variable domain is KAGVTQTPRYLIKTRGQQVTLSCSPISGHRSVSWYQQTPGQGLQFLFEYFSETQRNKGNFPGRFSGRQFSNSRSEMNVSTLELGDSALYLCASSTGGNLKNIQYFGAGTRLSVL.

The genes are TRBV20-1 and TRBJ1-4; perhaps TRBD1 as D (6 bases). The CDR3 loop spans 11 amino acids. Trimming took off 5 bases at V and 8 bases at J, with 9 bases between the two ends. The germline V gene encodes CDR1 DFQATT and CDR2 SNEGSKA (reference sequence). The chain's CDR3 is CSAGTREKLFF. The CDR3 DNA is TGCAGTGCTGGGACACGGGAAAAACTGTTTTTT.